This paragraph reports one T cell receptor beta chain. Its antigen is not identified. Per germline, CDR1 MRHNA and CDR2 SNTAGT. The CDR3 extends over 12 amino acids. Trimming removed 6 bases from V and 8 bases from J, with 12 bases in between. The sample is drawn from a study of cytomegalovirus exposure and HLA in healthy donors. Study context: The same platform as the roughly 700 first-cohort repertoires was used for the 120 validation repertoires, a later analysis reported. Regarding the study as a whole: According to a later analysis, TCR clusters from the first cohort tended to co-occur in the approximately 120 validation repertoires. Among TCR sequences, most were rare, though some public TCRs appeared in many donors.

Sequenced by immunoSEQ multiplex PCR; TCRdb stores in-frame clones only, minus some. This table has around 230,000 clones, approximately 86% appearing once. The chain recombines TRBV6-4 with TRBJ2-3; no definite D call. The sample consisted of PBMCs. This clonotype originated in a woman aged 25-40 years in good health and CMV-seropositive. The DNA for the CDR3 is TGTGCCAGCAGATCCTTCCTAGGTACGCAGTATTTT. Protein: CASRSFLGTQYF.